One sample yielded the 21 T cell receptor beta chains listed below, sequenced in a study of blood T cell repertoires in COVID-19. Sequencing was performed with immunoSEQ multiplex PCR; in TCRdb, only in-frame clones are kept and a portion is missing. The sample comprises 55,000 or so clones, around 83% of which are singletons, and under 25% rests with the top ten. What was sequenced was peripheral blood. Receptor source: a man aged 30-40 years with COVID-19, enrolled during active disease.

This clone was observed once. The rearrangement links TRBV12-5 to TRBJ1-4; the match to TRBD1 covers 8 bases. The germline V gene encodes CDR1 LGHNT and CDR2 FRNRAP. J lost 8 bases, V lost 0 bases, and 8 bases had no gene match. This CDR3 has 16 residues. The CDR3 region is CASGLVLTGGKEKLFF. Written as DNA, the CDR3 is TGTGCTAGTGGTTTGGTACTAACAGGGGGTAAGGAAAAACTGTTTTTT.

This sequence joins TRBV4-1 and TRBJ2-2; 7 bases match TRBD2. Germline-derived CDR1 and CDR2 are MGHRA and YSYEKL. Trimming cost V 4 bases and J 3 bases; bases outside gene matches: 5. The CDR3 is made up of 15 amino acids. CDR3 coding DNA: TGCGCCAGCAGCCTTCGCGGGAGCGACACCGGGGAGCTGTTTTTT. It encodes CASSLRGSDTGELFF.

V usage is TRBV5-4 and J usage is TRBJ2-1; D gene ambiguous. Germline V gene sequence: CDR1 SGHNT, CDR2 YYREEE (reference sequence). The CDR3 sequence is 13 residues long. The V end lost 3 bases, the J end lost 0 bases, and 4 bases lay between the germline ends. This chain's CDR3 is CASSSSSYNEQFF. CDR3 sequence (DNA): TGTGCCAGCAGCTCGAGCTCCTACAATGAGCAGTTCTTC.

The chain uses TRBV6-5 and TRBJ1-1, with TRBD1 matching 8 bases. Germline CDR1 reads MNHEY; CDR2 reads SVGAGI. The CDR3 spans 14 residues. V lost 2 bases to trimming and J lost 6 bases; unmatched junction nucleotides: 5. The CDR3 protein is CASSYPDRDAEAFF. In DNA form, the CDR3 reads TGTGCCAGCAGTTACCCGGACAGGGACGCTGAAGCTTTCTTT.

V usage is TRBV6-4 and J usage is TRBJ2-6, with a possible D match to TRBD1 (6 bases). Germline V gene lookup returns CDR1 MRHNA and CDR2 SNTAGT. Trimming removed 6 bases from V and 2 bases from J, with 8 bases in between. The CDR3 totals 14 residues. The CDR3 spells CASSSGAGANVLTF. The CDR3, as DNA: TGTGCCAGCAGCTCAGGGGCTGGGGCCAACGTCCTGACTTTC.

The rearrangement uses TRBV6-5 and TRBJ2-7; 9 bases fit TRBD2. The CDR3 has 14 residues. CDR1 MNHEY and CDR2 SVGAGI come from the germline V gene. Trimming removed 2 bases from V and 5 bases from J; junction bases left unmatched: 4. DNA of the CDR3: TGTGCCAGCAGTTACCAGCGGGGGGACCACGAGCAGTACTTC. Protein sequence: CASSYQRGDHEQYF.

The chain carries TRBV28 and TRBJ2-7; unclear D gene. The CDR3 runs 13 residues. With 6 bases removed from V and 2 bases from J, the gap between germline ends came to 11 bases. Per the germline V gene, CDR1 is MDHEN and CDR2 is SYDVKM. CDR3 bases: TGTGCCAGCAGCTCACACGCCCCCTACGAGCAGTACTTC. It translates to CASSSHAPYEQYF.

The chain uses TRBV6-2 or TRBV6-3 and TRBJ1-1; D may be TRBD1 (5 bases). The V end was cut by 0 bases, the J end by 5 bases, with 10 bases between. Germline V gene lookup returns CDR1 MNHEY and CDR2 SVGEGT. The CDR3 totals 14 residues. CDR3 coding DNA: TGTGCCAGCAGTTACTCGACCCAGGGAACTGAAGCTTTCTTT. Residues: CASSYSTQGTEAFF.

The CDR3 sequence is CASGVDGHGNTGELFF. CDR3 bases: TGCGCCAGCGGCGTGGATGGGCACGGGAACACCGGGGAGCTGTTTTTT. V and J are TRBV5-1 and TRBJ2-2; D remains ambiguous. V lost 7 bases and J 1 base, leaving 17 bases between the germline ends. Per the germline V gene, CDR1 is SGHRS and CDR2 is YFSETQ. This CDR3 region has 16 residues.

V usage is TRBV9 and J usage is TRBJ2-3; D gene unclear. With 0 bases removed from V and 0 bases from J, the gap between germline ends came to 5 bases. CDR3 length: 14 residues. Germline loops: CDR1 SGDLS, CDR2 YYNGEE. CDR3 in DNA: TGTGCCAGCAGCGTAGTTTCTAGCACAGATACGCAGTATTTT. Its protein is CASSVVSSTDTQYF. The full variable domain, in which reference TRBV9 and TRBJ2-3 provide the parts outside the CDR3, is DSGVTQTPKHLITATGQRVTLRCSPRSGDLSVYWYQQSLDQGLQFLIQYYNGEERAKGNILERFSAQQFPDLHSELNLSSLELGDSALYFCASSVVSSTDTQYFGPGTRLTVL.

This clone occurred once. The CDR3 protein is CASSSNTGTGGSPLHF. CDR3 DNA: TGTGCCAGCAGCTCAAACACCGGGACAGGAGGATCACCCCTCCACTTT. This sequence joins TRBV27 and TRBJ1-6; 8 bases map to TRBD1. V was clipped by 6 bases and J by 10 bases; unmatched bases: 14. The CDR3 runs 16 residues. CDR1 MNHEY and CDR2 SMNVEV come from the germline V gene (reference sequence).

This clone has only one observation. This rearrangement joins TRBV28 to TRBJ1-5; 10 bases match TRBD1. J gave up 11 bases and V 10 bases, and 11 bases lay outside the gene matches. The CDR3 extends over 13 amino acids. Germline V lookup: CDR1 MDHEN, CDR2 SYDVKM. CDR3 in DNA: TGTGCCACCCAAACCCGGACAGGGGGGACCCAGCATTTT. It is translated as CATQTRTGGTQHF. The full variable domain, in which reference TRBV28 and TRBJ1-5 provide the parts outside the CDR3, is DVKVTQSSRYLVKRTGEKVFLECVQDMDHENMFWYRQDPGLGLRLIYFSYDVKMKEKGDIPEGYSVSREKKERFSLILESASTNQTSMYLCATQTRTGGTQHFGDGTRLSIL.

The DNA for the CDR3 is TGTGCCAGTCGGACGGGACAAGTTAATTCACCCCTCCACTTT. Residues: CASRTGQVNSPLHF. This sequence joins TRBV27 and TRBJ1-6, with a possible D match to TRBD1 (6 bases). The CDR3 is 14 amino acids. V was clipped by 9 bases and J by 6 bases, with 15 bases between them. Germline V CDR1 and CDR2: MNHEY, SMNVEV (reference sequence).

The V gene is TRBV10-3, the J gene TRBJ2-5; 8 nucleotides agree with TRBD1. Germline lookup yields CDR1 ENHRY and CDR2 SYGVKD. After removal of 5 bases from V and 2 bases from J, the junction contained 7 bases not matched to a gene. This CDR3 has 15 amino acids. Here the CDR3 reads CAISFGQGGQETQYF. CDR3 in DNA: TGTGCCATCAGTTTCGGACAGGGTGGTCAAGAGACCCAGTACTTC.

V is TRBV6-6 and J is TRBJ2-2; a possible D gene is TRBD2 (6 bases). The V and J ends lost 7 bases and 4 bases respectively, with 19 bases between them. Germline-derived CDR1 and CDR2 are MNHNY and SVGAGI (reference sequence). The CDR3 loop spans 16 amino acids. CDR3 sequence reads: CASTLGVGGTTGELFF. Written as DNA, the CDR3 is TGTGCCAGCACCCTGGGGGTTGGGGGGACCACCGGGGAGCTGTTTTTT.

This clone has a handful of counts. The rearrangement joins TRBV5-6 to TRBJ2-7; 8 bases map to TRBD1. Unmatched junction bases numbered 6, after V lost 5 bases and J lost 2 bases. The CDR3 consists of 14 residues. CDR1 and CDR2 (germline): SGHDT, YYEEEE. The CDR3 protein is CASSPDRGAYEQYF. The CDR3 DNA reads TGTGCCAGCAGTCCAGACAGGGGCGCCTACGAGCAGTACTTC.

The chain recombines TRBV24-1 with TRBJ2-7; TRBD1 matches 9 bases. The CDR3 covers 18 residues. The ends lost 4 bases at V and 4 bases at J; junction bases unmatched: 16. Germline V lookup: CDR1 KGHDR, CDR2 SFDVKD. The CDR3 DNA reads TGTGCCACCAGTGAACGGGGACAGGGCAGTGGCAAGGTTTACGAGCAGTACTTC. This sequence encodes CATSERGQGSGKVYEQYF.

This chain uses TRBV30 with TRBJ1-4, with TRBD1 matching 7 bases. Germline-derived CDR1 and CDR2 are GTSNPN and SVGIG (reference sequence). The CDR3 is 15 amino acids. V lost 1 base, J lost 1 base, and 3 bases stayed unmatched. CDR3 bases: TGTGCCTGGAGTGAGGGGGCGGTAACTAATGAAAAACTGTTTTTT. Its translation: CAWSEGAVTNEKLFF.

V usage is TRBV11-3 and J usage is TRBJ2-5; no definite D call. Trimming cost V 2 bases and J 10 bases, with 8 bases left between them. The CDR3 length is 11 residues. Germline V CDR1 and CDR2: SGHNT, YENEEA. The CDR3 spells CASSLLADQYF. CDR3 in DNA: TGTGCCAGCAGCTTATTGGCGGACCAGTACTTC.

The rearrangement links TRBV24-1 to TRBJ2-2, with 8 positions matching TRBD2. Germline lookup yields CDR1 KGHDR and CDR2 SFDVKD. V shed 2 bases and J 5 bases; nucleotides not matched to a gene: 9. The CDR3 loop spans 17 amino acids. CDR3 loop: CATSDSFGTRETGELFF. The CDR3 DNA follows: TGTGCCACCAGTGATTCATTCGGGACTAGGGAAACCGGGGAGCTGTTTTTT.

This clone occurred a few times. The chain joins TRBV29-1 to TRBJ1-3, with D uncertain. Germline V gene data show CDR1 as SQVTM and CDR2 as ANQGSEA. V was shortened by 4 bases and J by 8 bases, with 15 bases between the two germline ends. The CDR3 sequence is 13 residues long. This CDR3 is CSVGDDREDTIYF. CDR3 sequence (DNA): TGCAGCGTTGGGGATGATCGGGAGGACACCATATATTTT.